The present T cell receptor beta chain was sequenced within a study of T cells in Graves' hyperthyroidism and ophthalmopathy. The study, taken as a whole, reports: Using 13 V-J features, a model discriminated ophthalmopathy from stable hyperthyroidism.

Stable Graves' hyperthyroidism denoted no ophthalmopathy progression over 18 months. Worth noting for this clonotype: As yet, its antigen is unknown.

RNA transcripts served as the template for amplifying TCR beta CDR3 regions. With the HTBI primer set, the TCR CDR3 went through a first round of RT-PCR. In TCRdb, the multiplex PCR reads were re-called with MiXCR into one record per CDR3 protein. The data contain about 560,000 distinct CDR3 sequences, 12% to 15% of them singletons. V shed 5 bases and J shed 8 bases, with 13 bases lying between them. CDR1 is DFQATT, CDR2 SNEGSKA, per germline (reference sequence). This CDR3 is built from 12 residues. The receptor comes from a woman aged 40 to 49 with Graves' hyperthyroidism. The J gene is TRBJ2-1, the V gene TRBV20-1, with unresolved D. Sequencing was performed on blood. As DNA, the CDR3 is TGCAGTGCTGGTGAGTTTGTGGATGAGCAGTTCTTC. It encodes CSAGEFVDEQFF.